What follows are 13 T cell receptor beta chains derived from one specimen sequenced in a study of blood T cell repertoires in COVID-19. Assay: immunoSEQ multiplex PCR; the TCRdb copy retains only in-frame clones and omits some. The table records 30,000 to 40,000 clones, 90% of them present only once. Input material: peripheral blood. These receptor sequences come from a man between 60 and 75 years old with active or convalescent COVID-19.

The CDR3 DNA sequence: TGTGCCAGCACATTCCCCTACAATGAGCAGTTCTTC. It yields the protein CASTFPYNEQFF. The V and J genes are TRBV6-7 and TRBJ2-1; D is ambiguous. TRBV6-7 is noted as an ORF with a role that remains uncertain. The CDR3 sequence is 12 residues long. Trimming removed 7 bases from V and 2 bases from J, with 6 bases in between.

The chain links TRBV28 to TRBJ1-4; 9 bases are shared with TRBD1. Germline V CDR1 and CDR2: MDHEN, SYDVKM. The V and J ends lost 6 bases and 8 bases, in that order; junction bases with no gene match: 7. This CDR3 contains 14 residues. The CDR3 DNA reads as TGTGCCAGCAGGAACAGGGGGCGCGGGGAAAAACTGTTTTTT. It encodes CASRNRGRGEKLFF.

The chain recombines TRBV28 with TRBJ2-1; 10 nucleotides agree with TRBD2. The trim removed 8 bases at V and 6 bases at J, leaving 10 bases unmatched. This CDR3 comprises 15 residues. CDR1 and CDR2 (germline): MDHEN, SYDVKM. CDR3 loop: CASRDASGRANEQFF. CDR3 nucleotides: TGTGCCAGCCGTGATGCGAGCGGGAGGGCCAATGAGCAGTTCTTC.

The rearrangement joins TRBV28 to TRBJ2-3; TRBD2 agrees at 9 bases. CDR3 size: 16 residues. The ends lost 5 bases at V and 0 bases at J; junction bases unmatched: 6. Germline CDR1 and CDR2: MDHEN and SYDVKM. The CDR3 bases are TGTGCCAGCAGTGCGCCTGCGGGAGGGAGCACAGATACGCAGTATTTT. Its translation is CASSAPAGGSTDTQYF.

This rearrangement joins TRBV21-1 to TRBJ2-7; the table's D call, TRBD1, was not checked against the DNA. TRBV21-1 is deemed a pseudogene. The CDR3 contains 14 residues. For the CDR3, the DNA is TGTGCCAGCAGCAAACTCCCCACAGGGCACGAGCAGTACTTC. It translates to CASSKLPTGHEQYF.

The CDR3 sequence: CASRIQGRNQPQHF. In DNA, the CDR3 is TGTGCCAGCAGGATTCAGGGTCGGAATCAGCCCCAGCATTTT. The J gene is TRBJ1-5, the V gene TRBV28; a weak D match, TRBD1 (5 bases). This CDR3 is built from 14 residues. The V and J ends lost 6 bases and 4 bases respectively, with 13 bases between them. Germline CDR1 and CDR2: MDHEN and SYDVKM. Filled out from reference TRBV28 and TRBJ1-5, the complete variable domain reads DVKVTQSSRYLVKRTGEKVFLECVQDMDHENMFWYRQDPGLGLRLIYFSYDVKMKEKGDIPEGYSVSREKKERFSLILESASTNQTSMYLCASRIQGRNQPQHFGDGTRLSIL.

The CDR3 spells CASSARTGGGTGELFF. The CDR3 bases are TGTGCCAGCAGCGCGAGGACAGGGGGTGGCACCGGGGAGCTGTTTTTT. This chain connects TRBV9 to TRBJ2-2, with TRBD1 matching over 10 bases. The CDR3 has 16 amino acids. Germline values: CDR1 SGDLS, CDR2 YYNGEE. V lost 3 bases, J lost 4 bases, and 6 bases stayed unmatched.

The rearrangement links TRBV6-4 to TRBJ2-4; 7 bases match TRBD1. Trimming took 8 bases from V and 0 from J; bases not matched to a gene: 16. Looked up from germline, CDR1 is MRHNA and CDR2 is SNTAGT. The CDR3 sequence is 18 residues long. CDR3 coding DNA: TGTGCCAGCGACCCGGGACAGCCTGCGCCACTAGCCAAAAACATTCAGTACTTC. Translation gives CASDPGQPAPLAKNIQYF.

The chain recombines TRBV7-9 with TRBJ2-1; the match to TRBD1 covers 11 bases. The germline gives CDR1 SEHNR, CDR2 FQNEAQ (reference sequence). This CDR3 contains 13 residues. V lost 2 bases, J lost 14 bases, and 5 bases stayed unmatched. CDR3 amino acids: CASSLSGTGGEFF. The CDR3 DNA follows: TGTGCCAGCAGCTTATCGGGGACAGGGGGTGAGTTCTTC.

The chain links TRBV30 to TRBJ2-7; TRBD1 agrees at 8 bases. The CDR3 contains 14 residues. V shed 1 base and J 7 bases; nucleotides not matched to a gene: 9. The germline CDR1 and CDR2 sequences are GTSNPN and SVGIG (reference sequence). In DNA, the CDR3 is TGTGCCTGGAGTGAAGTACAGGGGGGTAAAGAGCAGTACTTC. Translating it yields CAWSEVQGGKEQYF.

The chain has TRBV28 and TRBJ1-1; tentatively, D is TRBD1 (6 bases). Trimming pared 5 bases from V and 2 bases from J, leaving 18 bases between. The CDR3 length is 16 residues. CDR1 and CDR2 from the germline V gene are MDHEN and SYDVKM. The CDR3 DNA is TGTGCCAGCAGTCCCCACTGGCGGGGGGCCAACACTGAAGCTTTCTTT. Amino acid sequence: CASSPHWRGANTEAFF.

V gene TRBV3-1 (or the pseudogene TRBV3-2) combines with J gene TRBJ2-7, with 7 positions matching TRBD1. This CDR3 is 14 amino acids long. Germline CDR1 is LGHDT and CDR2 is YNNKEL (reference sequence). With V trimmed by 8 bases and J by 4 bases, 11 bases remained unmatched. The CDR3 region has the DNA TGTGCCAGCGGAGGCAGGGGGAAAATGTACGAGCAGTACTTC. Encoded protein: CASGGRGKMYEQYF.

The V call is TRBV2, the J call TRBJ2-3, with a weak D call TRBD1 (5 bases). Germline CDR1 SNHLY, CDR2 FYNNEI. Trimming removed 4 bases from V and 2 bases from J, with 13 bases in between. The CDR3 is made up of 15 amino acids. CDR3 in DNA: TGTGCCAGCAGTGGTAGGGCGGACAACACAGATACGCAGTATTTT. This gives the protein CASSGRADNTDTQYF.